The 8 T cell receptor beta chains reported below all come from one sample, sequenced in a study of shared clonotypes between healthy human individuals. Positively selected for CCR7, the CD45RO-negative cells used as naive CD8 cells excluded terminally differentiated effector memory CD45RA+ cells. Produced via immunoSEQ multiplex PCR; TCRdb's table is partial and in-frame only. The table has roughly 2,000,000 clones, approximately 94% seen once; the top ten hold roughly 1%. The sample taken for sequencing was naive CD8+ T cells sorted from blood. The receptors here all came from a man in his late teens or twenties in good health.

V usage is TRBV6-1 and J usage is TRBJ1-5; D unclear. Per germline, CDR1 MNHNS and CDR2 SASEGT. The ends were cut back, 3 bases at V and 0 bases at J, with 15 bases in the middle. The CDR3 sequence is 17 residues long. CDR3 bases: TGTGCCAGCAGTGATTTGGCCACCAAGGGTAGCAATCAGCCCCAGCATTTT. This gives the protein CASSDLATKGSNQPQHF.

J is TRBJ2-3 and V is TRBV9; 14 nucleotides line up with TRBD2. CDR1 SGDLS and CDR2 YYNGEE come from the germline V gene. The CDR3 sequence is 18 residues long. The J segment lost 3 bases and the V segment lost 3 bases, leaving 9 bases of the junction unmatched. CDR3 bases: TGTGCCAGCAGCGAAAGGACTAGCGGGGGGCCTGTGACAGATACGCAGTATTTT. This gives the protein CASSERTSGGPVTDTQYF.

This clone was seen ten or more times. The identical CDR3 is also encoded by other nucleotide sequences in the sample. The V and J genes are TRBV6-5 and TRBJ1-6; no reliable D call. The CDR3 sequence is 16 residues long. Germline loops: CDR1 MNHEY, CDR2 SVGAGI. V lost 2 bases and J lost 7, with 15 bases in between. The DNA of the CDR3 is TGTGCCAGCAGTTACCCTCGGGGTGGGGAAAATTCACCCCTCCACTTT. Residues: CASSYPRGGENSPLHF.

The CDR3 DNA is TGTGCCAGCAGCGTAAGGGGGGACTCCTACGAGCAGTACTTC. It is translated as CASSVRGDSYEQYF. V usage is TRBV9 and J usage is TRBJ2-7, with D perhaps TRBD1 or TRBD2 (6 bases each). Germline lookup yields CDR1 SGDLS and CDR2 YYNGEE. Trimming took off 1 base at V and 0 bases at J, with 8 bases between the two ends. This CDR3 region has 14 residues.

The CDR3 reads CASSQDGVQETQYF. CDR3 nucleotides: TGCGCCAGCAGCCAAGACGGGGTGCAAGAGACCCAGTACTTC. The J gene is TRBJ2-5, the V gene TRBV4-3, with D tentatively TRBD2 (5 bases). Germline V gene lookup returns CDR1 LGHNA and CDR2 YSLEER. The CDR3 has 14 residues. Trimming took 0 bases from V and 2 from J, leaving 7 bases between them.

The rearrangement uses TRBV11-2 and TRBJ2-5; 8 nucleotides align to TRBD1. V lost 6 bases, J lost 2 bases, and 5 bases stayed unmatched. This CDR3 region has 14 residues. Germline assignment: CDR1 SGHAT and CDR2 FQNNGV. As DNA, the CDR3 is TGTGCCAGCAGAGCAGGGGGCCCTCAAGAGACCCAGTACTTC. This sequence encodes CASRAGGPQETQYF.

The chain recombines TRBV7-9 with TRBJ2-3; D perhaps matches TRBD2 (6 bases). The CDR3 is 15 residues long. V shed 5 bases and J shed 1 base, with 13 bases lying between them. Germline V gene data show CDR1 as SEHNR and CDR2 as FQNEAQ (reference sequence). The CDR3 DNA reads TGTGCCAGCAGCCCCAAGGAGGGAGGCACAGATACGCAGTATTTT. Its translation is CASSPKEGGTDTQYF.

The rearrangement joins TRBV6-6 to TRBJ2-1; D is unresolved. The germline V gene encodes CDR1 MNHNY and CDR2 SVGAGI (reference sequence). Trimming took off 3 bases at V and 8 bases at J, with 14 bases between the two ends. This CDR3 region has 14 residues. The CDR3: CASSYGRRIDEQFF. The DNA of the CDR3 is TGTGCCAGCAGTTATGGGCGGCGGATCGATGAGCAGTTCTTC.